These 19 T cell receptor beta chains share one sample of origin, sequenced in a study of monozygotic twins with inflammatory bowel disease. No DNA is given; TCRdb re-called the 5' RACE reads and lists each CDR3 protein once. The sample includes around 380,000 distinct CDR3 sequences. The sequenced sample consisted of blood. The receptors were sampled from a human donor with ulcerative colitis or Crohn's disease, or a healthy co-twin of an affected twin (not recorded which).

This chain connects TRBV7-9 to TRBJ2-3. Germline CDR1 SEHNR, CDR2 FQNEAQ (reference sequence). CDR3 size: 17 residues. CDR3 protein: CASSSSRTETSTDTQYF.

The rearrangement links TRBV7-8 to TRBJ2-3; TCRdb designates TRBD2, a call that cannot be tested without DNA. Germline V gives CDR1 SGHVS, CDR2 FQNEAQ. This CDR3 comprises 18 residues. The CDR3 spells CASSFKTSGGRLTDTQYF.

The CDR3 region is CASSLRLAGGLGTGELFF. V is TRBV5-1 and J is TRBJ2-2; TCRdb proposes TRBD2, but this gene call is untestable without DNA. The CDR3 spans 18 residues. CDR1 and CDR2 (germline): SGHRS, YFSETQ. The whole variable domain, filled in from reference TRBV5-1 and TRBJ2-2, reads KAGVTQTPRYLIKTRGQQVTLSCSPISGHRSVSWYQQTPGQGLQFLFEYFSETQRNKGNFPGRFSGRQFSNSRSEMNVSTLELGDSALYLCASSLRLAGGLGTGELFFGEGSRLTVL.

V and J are TRBV9 and TRBJ1-6; TCRdb picks TRBD1, but there is no DNA to check that call. Per germline, CDR1 SGDLS and CDR2 YYNGEE. CDR3 length: 15 amino acids. The CDR3 spells CASSAGDRSNSPLHF.

The rearrangement joins TRBV7-8 to TRBJ2-3; the D call of TRBD2 rests on TCRdb alone, since no DNA is present to check it. This CDR3 region has 16 residues. The germline gives CDR1 SGHVS, CDR2 FQNEAQ. The CDR3 here is CASSQTSGRAGDTQYF.

The chain is built from TRBV7-2 and TRBJ2-1; TCRdb's D call of TRBD1 is untestable without DNA. This CDR3 has 12 residues. Germline CDR1 reads SGHTA; CDR2 reads FQGNSA. This CDR3 reads CASSIQQGAIIF.

V and J are TRBV20-1 and TRBJ2-5; as DNA is missing, the TRBD1 call by TCRdb cannot be tested. The CDR3 is 14 amino acids. The germline V gene has CDR1 DFQATT and CDR2 SNEGSKA (reference sequence). CDR3: CSATDRGYQETQYF.

The rearrangement joins TRBV29-1 to TRBJ2-3; TCRdb's D gene call, TRBD2, goes unchecked for lack of DNA. The CDR3 runs 17 residues. Per germline, CDR1 SQVTM and CDR2 ANQGSEA. This CDR3 reads CSVEDGGLAGSTDTQYF.

J is TRBJ1-2 and V is TRBV29-1; TCRdb's D gene call, TRBD1, goes unchecked for lack of DNA. Germline assignment: CDR1 SQVTM and CDR2 ANQGSEA. The CDR3 extends over 16 amino acids. This chain's CDR3 is CSVATGGSINVDGYTF.

This chain joins TRBV7-2 and TRBJ2-1; the TCRdb call, TRBD2, lacks DNA for checking. Per the germline V gene, CDR1 is SGHTA and CDR2 is FQGNSA. CDR3 length: 15 residues. The CDR3 here is CASSLTSGGNNEQFF.

The chain employs TRBV5-1 and TRBJ1-1; TCRdb designates TRBD1, a call that cannot be tested without DNA. CDR1 and CDR2 (germline): SGHRS, YFSETQ. The CDR3 has 14 amino acids. Here the CDR3 reads CASSQQGGTTEAFF.

The chain has TRBV20-1 and TRBJ2-7. CDR3 length: 16 residues. CDR1 is DFQATT, CDR2 SNEGSKA, per germline (reference sequence). The CDR3 reads CSARDPLAGRSYEQYF.

The chain carries TRBV20-1 and TRBJ1-6; lacking DNA, the TRBD1 call made by TCRdb goes unchecked. In germline, CDR1 is DFQATT, CDR2 SNEGSKA (reference sequence). The CDR3 covers 16 residues. CDR3 amino acids: CSADPTGAGSYSPLHF.

V is TRBV15 and J is TRBJ1-4. Germline CDR1 and CDR2: LNHNV and YYDKDF (reference sequence). This CDR3 comprises 14 residues. The CDR3: CATTRRVGNEKLFF.

The rearrangement joins TRBV5-1 to TRBJ1-5. This CDR3 comprises 13 residues. CDR1 and CDR2 from the germline V gene are SGHRS and YFSETQ. CDR3 region: CASSLDAVQPQHF.

The genes are TRBV7-2 and TRBJ1-2; TCRdb picks TRBD1, but there is no DNA to check that call. Germline V gives CDR1 SGHTA, CDR2 FQGNSA. The CDR3 totals 13 residues. The CDR3 loop reads CASSLGTGGGYTF.

The chain has TRBV20-1 and TRBJ1-3. CDR3 length equals 13 residues. Germline V gene sequence: CDR1 DFQATT, CDR2 SNEGSKA (reference sequence). CDR3 region: CSAREVRGNTIYF.

The gene calls are TRBV7-7 and TRBJ2-3. Germline V CDR1 and CDR2: SSHAT, FNYEAQ (reference sequence). The length of the CDR3 is 15 residues. CDR3 protein: CASSPSGLSTDTQYF.

This sequence joins TRBV9 and TRBJ2-1. The germline gives CDR1 SGDLS, CDR2 YYNGEE. The CDR3 has 15 residues. This chain's CDR3 is CASSLEGLSSNEQFF.